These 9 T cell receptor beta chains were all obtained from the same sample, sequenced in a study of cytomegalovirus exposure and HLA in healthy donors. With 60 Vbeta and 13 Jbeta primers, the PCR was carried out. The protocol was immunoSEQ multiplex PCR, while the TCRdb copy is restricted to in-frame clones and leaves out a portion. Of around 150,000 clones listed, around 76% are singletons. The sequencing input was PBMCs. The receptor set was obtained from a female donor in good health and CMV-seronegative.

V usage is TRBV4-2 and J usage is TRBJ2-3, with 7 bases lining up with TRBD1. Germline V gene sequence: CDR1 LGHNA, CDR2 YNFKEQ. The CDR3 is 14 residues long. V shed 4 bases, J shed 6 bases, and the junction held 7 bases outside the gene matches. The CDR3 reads CASSPVTRGDTQYF. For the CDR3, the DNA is TGTGCCAGCAGCCCTGTGACCAGGGGGGATACGCAGTATTTT.

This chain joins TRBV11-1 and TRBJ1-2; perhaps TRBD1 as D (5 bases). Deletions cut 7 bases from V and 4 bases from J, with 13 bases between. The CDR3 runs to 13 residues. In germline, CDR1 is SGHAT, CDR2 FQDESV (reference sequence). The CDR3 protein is CASTVGVGYGYTF. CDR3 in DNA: TGTGCCAGCACCGTAGGGGTTGGCTATGGCTACACCTTC.

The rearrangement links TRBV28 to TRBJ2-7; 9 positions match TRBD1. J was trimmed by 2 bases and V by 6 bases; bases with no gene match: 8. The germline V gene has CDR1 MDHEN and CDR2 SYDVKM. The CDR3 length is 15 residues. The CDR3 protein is CASRSAGQGTYEQYF. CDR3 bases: TGTGCCAGCAGATCTGCGGGACAGGGTACCTACGAGCAGTACTTC.

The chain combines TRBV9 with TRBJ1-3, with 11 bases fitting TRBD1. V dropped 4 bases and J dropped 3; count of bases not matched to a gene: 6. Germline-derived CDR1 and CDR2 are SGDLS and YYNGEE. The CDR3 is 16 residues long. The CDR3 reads CASSPMGQGGGNTIYF. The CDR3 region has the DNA TGTGCCAGCAGCCCCATGGGACAGGGGGGTGGAAACACCATATATTTT.

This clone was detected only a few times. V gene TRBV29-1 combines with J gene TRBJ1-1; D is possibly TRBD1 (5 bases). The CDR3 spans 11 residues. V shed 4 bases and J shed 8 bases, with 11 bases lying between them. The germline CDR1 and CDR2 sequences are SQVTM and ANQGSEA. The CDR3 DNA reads TGCAGCGTTGTTGGGGCTACAGAAGCTTTCTTT. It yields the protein CSVVGATEAFF.

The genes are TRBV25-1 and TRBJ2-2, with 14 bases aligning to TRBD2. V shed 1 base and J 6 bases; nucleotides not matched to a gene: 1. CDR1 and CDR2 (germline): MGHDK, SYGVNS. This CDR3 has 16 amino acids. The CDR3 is CASSESGLAGAGELFF. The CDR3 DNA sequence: TGTGCCAGCAGTGAATCGGGACTAGCGGGAGCCGGGGAGCTGTTTTTT.

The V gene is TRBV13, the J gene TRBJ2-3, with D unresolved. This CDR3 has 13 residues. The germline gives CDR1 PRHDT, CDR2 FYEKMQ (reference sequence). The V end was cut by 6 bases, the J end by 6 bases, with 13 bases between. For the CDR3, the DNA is TGTGCCAGCAGTCCCTCGGCCGGGGATACGCAGTATTTT. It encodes CASSPSAGDTQYF.

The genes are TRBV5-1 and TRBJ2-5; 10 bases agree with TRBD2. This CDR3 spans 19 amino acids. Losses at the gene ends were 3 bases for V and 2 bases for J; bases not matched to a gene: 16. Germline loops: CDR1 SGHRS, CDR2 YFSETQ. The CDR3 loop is CASSSIRIGLAEGQETQYF. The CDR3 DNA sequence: TGCGCCAGCAGCTCCATCAGAATTGGACTAGCGGAGGGGCAAGAGACCCAGTACTTC.

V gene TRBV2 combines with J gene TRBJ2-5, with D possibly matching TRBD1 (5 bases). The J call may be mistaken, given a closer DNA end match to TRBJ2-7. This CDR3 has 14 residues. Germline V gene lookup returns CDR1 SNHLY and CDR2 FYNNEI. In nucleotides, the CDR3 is TGTGCCAGCAGCTGGACAAACACCCCTCCCGAGCAGTACTTC. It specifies CASSWTNTPPEQYF.